Reported below is one T cell receptor (beta chain). Its specificity is not known. With survey level as its setting, the immunoSEQ assay was v3.0. The repertoire was sequenced with immunoSEQ multiplex PCR; TCRdb's copy has only in-frame clones and lacks some. Among approximately 25,000 clones listed, around 90% were seen once. The germline CDR1 and CDR2 sequences are SGHTA and FQGNSA. CDR3 length equals 16 residues. V was shortened by 5 bases and J by 3 bases, with 20 bases between the two germline ends. This entry belongs to a study of long-term antiretroviral therapy in people with HIV. Findings and limits, study-wide: Repertoire dominance by clones expanded before ART was seen at all time points.

Donors needed at least one pre-ART PBMC sample plus at least two post-ART samples. The sample here was unsorted PBMCs, taken approximately 4.5 years after starting antiretroviral therapy. The rearrangement joins TRBV7-2 to TRBJ2-7; perhaps TRBD2 as D (5 bases). This clonotype was sampled from a man aged 25-45 years with HIV. CDR3 residues: CASSDTGSTRYYEQYF. The CDR3 DNA reads as TGTGCCAGCAGCGACACCGGGTCCACTAGATACTACGAGCAGTACTTC.